These T cell receptor beta chains were read from a single sample in a study of shared T cell receptors in the human thymus. The protocol was immunoSEQ multiplex PCR, while the TCRdb copy is restricted to in-frame clones and leaves out a portion. The table records 450,000 to 650,000 clones, 75% to 80% of them present only once. The data also belong to a second study, concerning human thymus T cells.

The specimen was thymocytes. These receptors all stem from a boy under two years old with a congenital heart defect. Both conserved end residues are part of each CDR3. D genes are given only for firm matches. The listing skips clone size in some rows; elsewhere it reads once, few, many or a size class.

D,V,size,J,CDR3,DNA
-,TRBV4-3,-,TRBJ1-4,CASSQDLQVPGNEKLFF,TGCGCCAGCAGCCAAGATCTGCAGGTGCCAGGTAATGAAAAACTGTTTTTT
TRBD1,TRBV5-1,-,TRBJ1-1,CASSYHRGRGTEAFF,TGCGCCAGCAGCTACCACAGGGGGCGAGGCACTGAAGCTTTCTTT
TRBD1,TRBV15,-,TRBJ2-7,CATSSLTGPPYEQYF,TGTGCCACCAGCAGCCTGACAGGGCCCCCCTACGAGCAGTACTTC
TRBD1,TRBV5-1,-,TRBJ1-4,CASSLGLAGGKGKLFF,TGCGCCAGCAGCCTTGGCCTGGCAGGGGGCAAAGGAAAACTGTTTTTT
-,TRBV29-1,-,TRBJ2-1,CSGGSSYNEQFF,TGCAGCGGGGGCAGTTCCTACAATGAGCAGTTCTTC
-,TRBV5-1,-,TRBJ2-5,CASKEAAFQETQYF,TGCGCCAGCAAAGAGGCGGCCTTCCAAGAGACCCAGTACTTC
TRBD2,TRBV4-1,-,TRBJ2-7,CASSHPGLVSLQQYF,TGCGCCAGCAGCCATCCGGGACTAGTCTCGCTTCAGCAGTACTTC
TRBD2,TRBV25-1,-,TRBJ2-7,CASSEYLLAGRNEQYF,TGTGCCAGCAGTGAATACCTCCTAGCGGGAAGGAACGAGCAGTACTTC
TRBD1,TRBV27,few,TRBJ2-7,CASRPRDRGSVEQYF,TGTGCCAGCAGACCTAGGGACAGGGGGTCAGTCGAGCAGTACTTC
TRBD1,TRBV6-5,-,TRBJ1-4,CASSYQTGAGEKLFF,TGTGCCAGCAGTTACCAGACAGGGGCTGGGGAAAAACTGTTTTTT
-,TRBV5-6,-,TRBJ2-3,CASSLRLRTDTQYF,TGTGCCAGCAGCTTACGACTACGCACAGATACGCAGTATTTT
TRBD2,TRBV7-2,-,TRBJ2-1,CASSRGTSGYNEQFF,TGTGCCAGCAGCCGCGGTACTAGCGGCTACAATGAGCAGTTCTTC
TRBD2,TRBV19,-,TRBJ2-7,CASINLGTSGSIHEQYF,TGTGCCAGTATTAACCTCGGGACTAGCGGGAGTATCCACGAGCAGTACTTC
TRBD2,TRBV27,-,TRBJ2-2,CASSLPGRQGTGELFF,TGTGCCAGCAGTTTGCCCGGGAGGCAGGGCACCGGGGAGCTGTTTTTT
-,TRBV11-3,-,TRBJ2-3,CASSSNAGTDTQYF,TGTGCCAGCAGCTCTAATGCCGGCACAGATACGCAGTATTTT
TRBD1,TRBV6-1,once,TRBJ1-5,CASSPWTGPNQPQHF,TGTGCCAGCAGCCCGTGGACAGGTCCCAATCAGCCCCAGCATTTT
TRBD1,TRBV7-6,-,TRBJ2-7,CASSLGQGAYEQYF,TGTGCCAGCAGCTTAGGACAGGGAGCCTACGAGCAGTACTTC
TRBD2,TRBV14,-,TRBJ2-5,CASSRTSGGQETQYF,TGTGCCAGCAGCCGGACTAGCGGGGGACAAGAGACCCAGTACTTC
TRBD1,TRBV28,-,TRBJ2-5,CASRSGGRETQYF,TGTGCCAGCAGATCAGGGGGTCGGGAGACCCAGTACTTC
-,TRBV18,-,TRBJ2-3,CASSPLDKGATDTQYF,TGTGCCAGCTCACCACTGGACAAAGGGGCCACAGATACGCAGTATTTT
TRBD2,TRBV4-3,once,TRBJ2-2,CASSQGVTSGGPNTGELFF,TGCGCCAGCAGCCAGGGCGTGACTAGCGGCGGACCGAACACCGGGGAGCTGTTTTTT
TRBD2,TRBV14,-,TRBJ2-5,CASSFRLLAGGPGGKETQYF,TGTGCCAGCAGCTTCCGACTACTAGCGGGAGGGCCGGGAGGAAAAGAGACCCAGTACTTC